The next 26 T cell receptor beta chains were all read from a single sample in a study of human T cells and chemical hapten exposure. The time point here: patch test 3, about 24 weeks after DPC sensitization. Described treatment: therapeutic diphenylcyclopropenone sensitization with weekly scalp DPC. TCRdb independently ran MiXCR on the RACE reads; one entry per CDR3 protein. The sample yields just under 65,000 distinct CDR3 sequences, approximately 10% seen once. The source was whole blood, collected in connection with sensitization to the hapten diphenylcyclopropenone (DPC). Receptors were obtained from a woman under 40 with alopecia areata. Some clones in this sample may be carry-over from other donors' samples.

This clonotype was detected many times. V usage is TRBV27 and J usage is TRBJ1-5, with D possibly matching TRBD1 (5 bases). CDR3 length: 13 residues. The germline gives CDR1 MNHEY, CDR2 SMNVEV (reference sequence). The germline V and J ends were trimmed by 4 bases and 3 bases, with 7 bases remaining between them. CDR3 nucleotide sequence: TGTGCCAGCAGTTGGGGGTACAATCAGCCCCAGCATTTT. It is translated as CASSWGYNQPQHF.

At least ten counts were recorded for this clonotype. V is TRBV6-5 and J is TRBJ2-3; no clear D gene. Germline CDR1 is MNHEY and CDR2 is SVGAGI. This CDR3 spans 11 amino acids. V lost 6 bases and J 3 bases, leaving 4 bases between the germline ends. The CDR3 region is CASRHTDTQYF. CDR3 DNA: TGTGCCAGCAGGCATACAGATACGCAGTATTTT.

This clonotype was detected many times. The rearrangement uses TRBV10-3 and TRBJ2-2; no clear D gene. This CDR3 is 13 amino acids long. V lost 4 bases and J lost 0, with 3 bases in between. CDR1 and CDR2 (germline): ENHRY, SYGVKD. This CDR3 reads CAISGANTGELFF. The DNA of the CDR3 is TGTGCCATCAGTGGGGCGAACACCGGGGAGCTGTTTTTT.

The chain joins TRBV12-3 or TRBV12-4 to TRBJ2-5, with 7 nucleotides matching TRBD2. The CDR3 contains 14 residues. The trim removed 5 bases at V and 4 bases at J, leaving 7 bases unmatched. The CDR3 here is CASSTGLPIETQYF. The CDR3 bases are TGTGCCAGCAGTACGGGACTACCCATAGAGACCCAGTACTTC.

The chain combines TRBV4-2 with TRBJ1-3; 9 bases are shared with TRBD1. Germline CDR1 and CDR2: LGHNA and YNFKEQ. J gave up 1 base and V 5 bases, and 6 bases lay outside the gene matches. The CDR3 has 16 amino acids. CDR3 nucleotide sequence: TGTGCCAGCAGCTTCGGACAGGGGAGTTCTGGAAACACCATATATTTT. This translates into CASSFGQGSSGNTIYF.

The chain carries TRBV5-1 and TRBJ1-2, with D unresolved. The CDR3 consists of 15 residues. The V end was cut by 3 bases, the J end by 4 bases, with 16 bases between. Germline CDR1 reads SGHRS; CDR2 reads YFSETQ. The CDR3 spells CASSSTLAAPYGYTF. As DNA, the CDR3 is TGCGCCAGCAGCTCTACCTTAGCAGCCCCCTATGGCTACACCTTC.

This clonotype came up many times. The rearrangement links TRBV14 to TRBJ1-2; the D is unclear. CDR1 and CDR2 from the germline V gene are SGHDN and FVKESK. Deletions cut 6 bases from V and 6 bases from J, with 17 bases between. This CDR3 has 14 residues. In nucleotides, the CDR3 is TGTGCCAGCAGTATGGTGGCAGGTCGGGATGGCTACACCTTC. Protein product: CASSMVAGRDGYTF.

The rearrangement joins TRBV3-1 to TRBJ1-5; D is possibly TRBD1 (6 bases). Germline lookup yields CDR1 LGHDT and CDR2 YNNKEL (reference sequence). This CDR3 has 15 residues. Between the trimmed V and J ends, which lost 1 base and 0 bases, there was a span of 7 bases. The CDR3 region is CASSQGTDSNQPQHF. CDR3 sequence (DNA): TGTGCCAGCAGCCAAGGGACAGATAGCAATCAGCCCCAGCATTTT.

The chain recombines TRBV5-6 with TRBJ1-1; maybe TRBD1 (5 bases). The CDR3 has 14 residues. Per germline, CDR1 SGHDT and CDR2 YYEEEE. The V end was cut by 2 bases, the J end by 3 bases, with 11 bases between. The CDR3 region is CASSFGTGYTEAFF. The CDR3, as DNA: TGTGCCAGCAGCTTCGGGACGGGGTACACTGAAGCTTTCTTT.

This chain links TRBV12-3 or TRBV12-4 with TRBJ2-5; D tentatively fits TRBD1 or TRBD2 (5 bases each). The CDR3 is 14 residues long. V dropped 2 bases and J dropped 14 bases, with 21 bases sitting between them. CDR3 in DNA: TGTGCCAGCAGTTTACCCTCGAAGGGACCGGACATCTACTTC. It translates to CASSLPSKGPDIYF.

This chain joins TRBV20-1 and TRBJ2-5; D may be TRBD1 (6 bases). Trimming removed 1 base from V and 1 base from J, with 13 bases in between. This CDR3 comprises 15 residues. Germline values: CDR1 DFQATT, CDR2 SNEGSKA (reference sequence). The CDR3 region is CSARAGAEIQETQYF. In DNA form, the CDR3 reads TGCAGTGCTAGAGCAGGGGCGGAGATCCAAGAGACCCAGTACTTC.

Ten or more counts support this clonotype. The chain has TRBV2 and TRBJ1-1; the match to TRBD1 covers 10 bases. Trimming cost V 5 bases and J 5 bases; bases outside gene matches: 5. The CDR3 loop spans 14 amino acids. The germline V gene encodes CDR1 SNHLY and CDR2 FYNNEI. CDR3 loop: CASSRQGAGTEAFF. The DNA of the CDR3 is TGTGCCAGCAGTAGACAGGGGGCCGGGACTGAAGCTTTCTTT.

This clonotype was seen a few times. V usage is TRBV6-2 or TRBV6-3 and J usage is TRBJ1-3; D is possibly TRBD1 (6 bases). CDR1 MNHEY and CDR2 SVGEGT come from the germline V gene. V lost 10 bases and J 0 bases, leaving 16 bases between the germline ends. There are 15 residues in the CDR3. The CDR3 here is CATRRTAVSGNTIYF. CDR3 sequence (DNA): TGTGCCACCCGAAGGACAGCGGTCTCTGGAAACACCATATATTTT.

The V call is TRBV7-6, the J call TRBJ2-5; the match to TRBD1 covers 7 bases. The CDR3 has 13 residues. The V gene's germline CDR1 is SGHVS and CDR2 FNYEAQ. The ends lost 5 bases at V and 2 bases at J; junction bases unmatched: 2. The CDR3, as DNA: TGTGCCAGCAGCCAGGGACAGCAAGAGACCCAGTACTTC. It specifies CASSQGQQETQYF.

This clonotype was recorded at least ten times. The V and J genes are TRBV6-2 or TRBV6-3 and TRBJ2-5; a weak D match, TRBD2 (5 bases). The germline V and J ends were trimmed by 0 bases and 1 base, with 15 bases remaining between them. The CDR3 contains 17 residues. Germline CDR1 MNHEY, CDR2 SVGEGT. CDR3 sequence: CASSYSYLASRQETQYF. CDR3 DNA: TGTGCCAGCAGTTACTCGTATCTAGCTAGCCGCCAAGAGACCCAGTACTTC.

The table lists this clonotype with many counts. V and J are TRBV7-2 and TRBJ2-3, with D possibly being TRBD1 (5 bases). From germline, CDR1 is SGHTA and CDR2 FQGNSA. The CDR3 has 16 amino acids. Trimming took off 5 bases at V and 6 bases at J, with 21 bases between the two ends. The CDR3 sequence: CASSATGHTRPDTQYF. The CDR3 DNA is TGTGCCAGCAGCGCAACCGGACATACACGTCCGGATACGCAGTATTTT.

This clonotype was picked up many times. The chain is built from TRBV3-1 and TRBJ2-2, with D possibly TRBD2 on 5 matching bases. The V end lost 2 bases, the J end lost 6 bases, and 16 bases lay between the germline ends. The CDR3 covers 16 residues. Germline CDR1 is LGHDT and CDR2 is YNNKEL (reference sequence). The CDR3 sequence is CASSQFVAILAGELFF. The CDR3 DNA reads TGTGCCAGCAGCCAATTTGTAGCGATATTGGCCGGGGAGCTGTTTTTT. The full variable domain, with the rest looked up from reference TRBV3-1 and TRBJ2-2, is DTAVSQTPKYLVTQMGNDKSIKCEQNLGHDTMYWYKQDSKKFLKIMFSYNNKELIINETVPNRFSPKSPDKAHLNLHINSLELGDSAVYFCASSQFVAILAGELFFGEGSRLTVL.

In this sample, this clonotype turned up a few times. The CDR3 bases are TGTGCCAGCAGCCCCAGCCTTGCAGGGCCCTATGGCTACACCTTC. Translating gives CASSPSLAGPYGYTF. This chain links TRBV3-1 with TRBJ1-2, with TRBD1 as a possible D gene (5 bases). The CDR3 has 15 amino acids. Looked up from germline, CDR1 is LGHDT and CDR2 is YNNKEL (reference sequence). Deletions cut 4 bases from V and 4 bases from J, with 16 bases between.

This clonotype was found a few times. This chain connects TRBV30 to TRBJ2-3; D uncertain. V gave up 6 bases and J gave up 2 bases, with 9 bases separating them. CDR1 is GTSNPN, CDR2 SVGIG, per germline (reference sequence). The CDR3 sequence is 12 residues long. The CDR3 reads CACAANTDTQYF. The CDR3 DNA is TGTGCCTGTGCCGCAAACACAGATACGCAGTATTTT.

The chain joins TRBV30 to TRBJ2-7; D call uncertain. V was clipped by 1 base and J by 3 bases, with 7 bases between them. The CDR3 has 12 residues. Germline V gives CDR1 GTSNPN, CDR2 SVGIG (reference sequence). DNA of the CDR3: TGTGCCTGGAGTGGGCGTAACTACGAGCAGTACTTC. Residues: CAWSGRNYEQYF.

Worth noting for this clonotype: This clone may be a read error of a much larger clone one base away. This chain links TRBV15 with TRBJ1-5; D is unresolved. Germline lookup yields CDR1 LNHNV and CDR2 YYDKDF (reference sequence). The CDR3 sequence is 18 residues long. The CDR3: CATSGEPLRRGVDQPQHF. The CDR3 DNA reads TGTGCCACCAGCGGAGAACCCCTTCGACGGGGAGTCGACCAGCCCCAGCATTTT.

This clonotype was observed at least ten times. This sequence joins TRBV7-2 and TRBJ1-4; D call uncertain. Germline V gene sequence: CDR1 SGHTA, CDR2 FQGNSA. V gave up 5 bases and J gave up 6 bases, with 16 bases separating them. This CDR3 is 15 amino acids long. In DNA, the CDR3 is TGTGCCAGCAGCCAGAGCGGCGGGCGGGATGAAAAACTGTTTTTT. Residues: CASSQSGGRDEKLFF.

The chain carries TRBV9 and TRBJ1-5, with D tentatively TRBD1 (5 bases). CDR1 and CDR2 from the germline V gene are SGDLS and YYNGEE. Trimming took off 6 bases at V and 2 bases at J, with 12 bases between the two ends. This CDR3 has 14 residues. CDR3 nucleotides: TGTGCCAGCAAGGGGTGGGGAGGCAATCAGCCCCAGCATTTT. Translating it yields CASKGWGGNQPQHF.

This clonotype has at least ten counts. The rearrangement uses TRBV2 and TRBJ2-7; D is possibly TRBD1 (6 bases). This CDR3 has 14 amino acids. Trimming pared 7 bases from V and 0 bases from J, leaving 13 bases between. The V gene's germline CDR1 is SNHLY and CDR2 FYNNEI. This CDR3 is CASKIQGPSYEQYF. The CDR3 region has the DNA TGTGCCAGCAAAATACAGGGCCCCTCCTACGAGCAGTACTTC.

V usage is TRBV6-2 or TRBV6-3 and J usage is TRBJ1-6; D may be TRBD1 (6 bases). V was clipped by 8 bases and J by 8 bases, with 13 bases between them. In germline, CDR1 is MNHEY, CDR2 SVGEGT. The CDR3 is made up of 13 amino acids. The CDR3 nucleotides are TGTGCCAGCCAAACGGCAGGGGATTCACCCCTCCACTTT. Its protein is CASQTAGDSPLHF.

This chain joins TRBV28 and TRBJ2-3; 7 nucleotides align to TRBD1. The V segment lost 1 base and the J segment 2 bases; nucleotides outside the gene matches: 9. Germline V CDR1 and CDR2: MDHEN, SYDVKM. The length of the CDR3 is 17 residues. The CDR3 loop reads CASSLYGTVSSTDTQYF. CDR3 DNA sequence: TGTGCCAGCAGTTTATATGGGACAGTCTCCTCCACAGATACGCAGTATTTT.